This T cell receptor (beta chain) was captured in a study of T cell repertoires in ileal Crohn's disease. Time point: neoterminal ileum biopsy at postoperative endoscopy, about 6 months after surgery. Method: immunoSEQ multiplex PCR; TCRdb's copy keeps in-frame clones and lacks some. The sample shows more than 9,500 clones, approximately 78% of them seen only once. Per the germline V gene, CDR1 is MRHNA and CDR2 is SNTAGT. The CDR3 contains 15 residues. V lost 2 bases, J lost 4 bases, and 1 base stayed unmatched. This rearrangement joins TRBV6-4 to TRBJ2-3; TRBD1 matches 12 bases. The receptor was derived from an adult with Crohn's disease. What was sequenced was ileal tissue. The CDR3 region is CASSDGTGGPDTQYF. The CDR3 nucleotides are TGTGCCAGCAGTGACGGGACAGGGGGCCCAGATACGCAGTATTTT.